Shown below are 15 T cell receptor beta chains from a single sample sequenced in a study of T cells after yellow fever vaccination. TCRdb itself ran the 5' RACE reads through MiXCR, one entry per CDR3 protein. The repertoire includes a few hundred thousand distinct CDR3 sequences, roughly 13% of them detected once, and 0.5% to 0.6% sits in the top ten. The sequencing used CD4+ T cells sorted from PBMCs, collected 45 days after the yellow fever booster vaccination. Source of these receptors: a man aged 25 to 40 who received the YFV17D yellow fever vaccine.

The chain joins TRBV15 to TRBJ2-5; D unclear. The CDR3 spans 14 residues. V lost 0 bases to trimming and J lost 2 bases, with 7 bases between them. CDR1 and CDR2 (germline): LNHNV, YYDKDF (reference sequence). The CDR3 nucleotides are TGTGCCACCAGCAGAGATATACAGCAAGAGACCCAGTACTTC. It is translated as CATSRDIQQETQYF.

This clonotype was counted a few times. The chain has TRBV12-3 or TRBV12-4 and TRBJ2-4, with unresolved D. This CDR3 contains 15 residues. The germline V and J ends were trimmed by 7 bases and 2 bases, with 15 bases remaining between them. DNA of the CDR3: TGTGCCAGCACCTTTAAAGGCGCTTCCAAAAACATTCAGTACTTC. It yields the protein CASTFKGASKNIQYF.

The chain links TRBV6-5 to TRBJ2-5; weak D call: TRBD1 (5 bases). The ends were cut back, 4 bases at V and 5 bases at J, with 11 bases in the middle. Germline assignment: CDR1 MNHEY and CDR2 SVGAGI. CDR3 length equals 13 residues. In DNA, the CDR3 is TGTGCCAGCAGTTCTCCAGGGTCGGAGACCCAGTACTTC. This codes for CASSSPGSETQYF.

This clonotype was recorded a few times. The genes are TRBV25-1 and TRBJ1-2, with 7 bases lining up with TRBD1. CDR3 length: 14 amino acids. CDR1 and CDR2 from the germline V gene are MGHDK and SYGVNS. Unmatched junction bases numbered 9, after V lost 8 bases and J lost 3 bases. CDR3 region: CASAGTVPYYGYTF. CDR3 bases: TGTGCCAGCGCCGGGACAGTCCCCTACTATGGCTACACCTTC.

This clonotype showed up just a few times. This chain uses TRBV20-1 with TRBJ2-1; 9 nucleotides match TRBD2. With 2 bases clipped from V and 9 bases from J, the junction kept 5 bases outside the gene matches. The germline V gene has CDR1 DFQATT and CDR2 SNEGSKA (reference sequence). The CDR3 runs to 13 residues. Here the CDR3 reads CSARLAGRGEQFF. CDR3 bases: TGCAGTGCTAGACTAGCGGGAAGAGGTGAGCAGTTCTTC.

The gene calls are TRBV29-1 and TRBJ2-1; D unresolved. This CDR3 has 16 amino acids. Germline-derived CDR1 and CDR2 are SQVTM and ANQGSEA. The V and J ends lost 5 bases and 0 bases respectively, with 17 bases between them. CDR3 bases: TGCAGCGTTTCCGCCTTACTTCCGAGCTCCTACAATGAGCAGTTCTTC. It is translated as CSVSALLPSSYNEQFF.

The chain links TRBV11-2 to TRBJ2-7; 12 nucleotides agree with TRBD2. This CDR3 contains 15 residues. V dropped 4 bases and J dropped 2; count of bases not matched to a gene: 3. The germline V gene encodes CDR1 SGHAT and CDR2 FQNNGV. For the CDR3, the DNA is TGTGCCAGCAGCTCGTCTAGCGGGAGGGCCTACGAGCAGTACTTC. It specifies CASSSSSGRAYEQYF.

J is TRBJ2-1 and V is TRBV6-2 or TRBV6-3; TRBD1 aligns across 9 bases. The CDR3 contains 13 residues. Trimming took 8 bases from V and 6 from J; bases not matched to a gene: 5. Germline V gene data show CDR1 as MNHEY and CDR2 as SVGEGT. CDR3 residues: CASLGQGVNEQFF. CDR3 coding DNA: TGTGCCAGCCTGGGACAGGGAGTCAATGAGCAGTTCTTC.

This clonotype was picked up a small number of times. V usage is TRBV6-5 and J usage is TRBJ2-5, with TRBD1 as a possible D gene (5 bases). Germline-derived CDR1 and CDR2 are MNHEY and SVGAGI. Trimming pared 0 bases from V and 5 bases from J, leaving 16 bases between. The CDR3 consists of 16 residues. CDR3 amino acids: CASSYSLRTNWETQYF. CDR3 sequence (DNA): TGTGCCAGCAGTTACTCCCTGCGGACAAATTGGGAGACCCAGTACTTC.

This chain links TRBV20-1 with TRBJ2-1; 9 bases line up with TRBD2. Unmatched junction bases numbered 0, after V lost 1 base and J lost 2 bases. The germline V gene encodes CDR1 DFQATT and CDR2 SNEGSKA (reference sequence). The CDR3 extends over 14 amino acids. The CDR3 protein is CSARVAGAYNEQFF. DNA of the CDR3: TGCAGTGCTAGAGTAGCGGGAGCCTACAATGAGCAGTTCTTC.

The chain recombines TRBV30 with TRBJ2-1, with 7 nucleotides matching TRBD1. CDR3 size: 12 residues. CDR1 is GTSNPN, CDR2 SVGIG, per germline (reference sequence). V dropped 1 base and J dropped 8; count of bases not matched to a gene: 2. The CDR3, as DNA: TGTGCCTGGAGTGAGACAGGGTATGAGCAGTTCTTC. This sequence encodes CAWSETGYEQFF.

In its sample, this clonotype was seen a few times. V gene TRBV7-8 combines with J gene TRBJ2-2, with D hard to call. Germline assignment: CDR1 SGHVS and CDR2 FQNEAQ. V dropped 5 bases and J dropped 3 bases, with 7 bases sitting between them. This CDR3 has 13 residues. CDR3 in amino acids: CASSAVYTGELFF. The CDR3 nucleotides are TGTGCCAGCAGCGCGGTTTACACCGGGGAGCTGTTTTTT.

This chain links TRBV6-1 with TRBJ2-3; D may correspond to TRBD1 or TRBD2 (6 bases each). The germline CDR1 and CDR2 sequences are MNHNS and SASEGT. The CDR3 runs 17 residues. Between the trimmed V and J ends, which lost 6 bases and 0 bases, there was a span of 19 bases. The CDR3 is CASREGPGHTSTDTQYF. The CDR3 nucleotides are TGTGCCAGCAGGGAGGGACCGGGACACACGAGCACAGATACGCAGTATTTT.

A remark on this clonotype: One end of the junction does not line up with germline, which may come from a read error. The chain recombines TRBV7-7 with TRBJ2-1; 9 nucleotides line up with TRBD2. This CDR3 has 17 amino acids. Germline assignment: CDR1 SSHAT and CDR2 FNYEAQ (reference sequence). CDR3 amino acids: CASSLSLLTSGYNEQFF. Written as DNA, the CDR3 is TGTGCTAGCAGCTTAAGCCTTTTGACTAGCGGATACAATGAGCAGTTCTTC.

The CDR3 protein is CSVEGRGGGYEQYF. The CDR3 nucleotides are TGCAGCGTTGAAGGTCGTGGGGGCGGGTACGAGCAGTACTTC. The rearrangement joins TRBV29-1 to TRBJ2-7; tentative D call: TRBD1 (6 bases). Trimming removed 1 base at V and 4 bases at J, with 14 bases between. Germline CDR1 is SQVTM and CDR2 is ANQGSEA. The CDR3 is 14 amino acids.